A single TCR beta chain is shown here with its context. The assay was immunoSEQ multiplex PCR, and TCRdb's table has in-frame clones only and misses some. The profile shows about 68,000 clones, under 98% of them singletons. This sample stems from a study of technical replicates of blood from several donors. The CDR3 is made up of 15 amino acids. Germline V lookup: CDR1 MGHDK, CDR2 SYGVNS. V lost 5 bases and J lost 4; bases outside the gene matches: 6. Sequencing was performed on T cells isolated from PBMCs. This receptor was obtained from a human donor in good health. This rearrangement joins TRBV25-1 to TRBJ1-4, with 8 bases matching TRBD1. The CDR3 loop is CASSPLQGGNEKLFF. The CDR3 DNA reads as TGTGCCAGCAGTCCGTTACAGGGGGGTAATGAAAAACTGTTTTTT.